The clone carrying this T cell receptor (beta chain) occurred a few times. Antigen specificity is unknown. This entry comes from a study of T cell repertoires in cytomegalovirus infection. TCRdb re-derived calls from the reads in MiXCR, one entry per CDR3 protein. This sample carries a few hundred thousand distinct CDR3 sequences, roughly 43% of them seen once, and the ten largest clones take around 46%. Specimen: cultured PBMCs, collected from culture after CMV antigen stimulation. This clonotype was obtained from a human donor in good health (CMV status not recorded). Some clones in this sample may be carry-over from other donors' samples.

CDR3 sequence reads: CASSSYQGQPQHF. CDR3 coding DNA: TGTGCCAGCAGCTCTTACCAGGGTCAGCCCCAGCATTTT. V and J are TRBV25-1 and TRBJ1-5, with a possible D match to TRBD1 (5 bases). Germline V CDR1 and CDR2: MGHDK, SYGVNS. Trimming removed 6 bases from V and 6 bases from J, with 12 bases in between. The CDR3 runs to 13 residues.